Below are 5 T cell receptor beta chains sequenced from a single sample in a study of cytomegalovirus exposure and HLA in healthy donors. PCR employed 60 Vbeta and 13 Jbeta primers. The repertoire was sequenced with immunoSEQ multiplex PCR; TCRdb's copy has only in-frame clones and lacks some. In the table there are tens of thousands of clones, 80% of which are singletons. Sequencing was performed on PBMCs. The receptors were sampled from a male donor in good health and CMV-seronegative.

This clone was seen just once. The chain recombines TRBV2 with TRBJ2-1; D is possibly TRBD1 (5 bases). Germline CDR1 and CDR2: SNHLY and FYNNEI. The CDR3 consists of 15 residues. The V gene lost 1 base and the J gene lost 4 bases, with 11 bases spanning the gap. The CDR3 protein is CASSEEEQVYNEQFF. The CDR3 nucleotides read TGTGCCAGCAGTGAAGAAGAACAGGTATACAATGAGCAGTTCTTC.

This rearrangement joins TRBV9 to TRBJ2-2; D is perhaps TRBD1 (6 bases). The germline gives CDR1 SGDLS, CDR2 YYNGEE. The V end was cut by 2 bases, the J end by 4 bases, with 9 bases between. The CDR3 loop spans 14 amino acids. This CDR3 is CASSVDSATGELFF. The CDR3 DNA sequence: TGTGCCAGCAGCGTGGACAGTGCCACCGGGGAGCTGTTTTTT.

The rearrangement links TRBV6-1 to TRBJ2-1, with D possibly being TRBD2 (5 bases). Germline V gene lookup returns CDR1 MNHNS and CDR2 SASEGT. V was pared by 2 bases and J by 8 bases, with 13 bases between. This CDR3 contains 14 residues. CDR3 sequence (DNA): TGTGCCAGCAGTGAATGGCGGGCCGTCTATGAGCAGTTCTTC. It is translated as CASSEWRAVYEQFF.

The rearrangement joins TRBV19 to TRBJ2-2, with D possibly TRBD1 on 5 matching bases. The CDR3 spans 17 residues. The ends were cut back, 3 bases at V and 5 bases at J, with 19 bases in the middle. The germline V gene encodes CDR1 LNHDA and CDR2 SQIVND (reference sequence). CDR3 in amino acids: CASSIQGPRSVTGELFF. The CDR3 DNA reads as TGTGCCAGTAGTATTCAGGGCCCCCGATCTGTTACCGGGGAGCTGTTTTTT. Full variable domain (missing parts from reference TRBV19 and TRBJ2-2): DGGITQSPKYLFRKEGQNVTLSCEQNLNHDAMYWYRQDPGQGLRLIYYSQIVNDFQKGDIAEGYSVSREKKESFPLTVTSAQKNPTAFYLCASSIQGPRSVTGELFFGEGSRLTVL.

V and J are TRBV5-1 and TRBJ1-1, with 7 bases aligning to TRBD1. The CDR3 is 16 residues long. Trimming cost V 3 bases and J 0 bases; bases outside gene matches: 8. Germline assignment: CDR1 SGHRS and CDR2 YFSETQ. The CDR3 here is CASSWGDSPMNTEAFF. The CDR3 nucleotides read TGCGCCAGCAGCTGGGGGGACAGCCCGATGAACACTGAAGCTTTCTTT.